This TCR beta chain derives from a study of blood T cells in healthy people across ages. The second PCR ran about 6 to 12 cycles with a sample-barcoded 5' primer and J-beta primers. Using its own MiXCR run on the 5' RACE reads, TCRdb lists one record per CDR3 protein. The sample has more than 650,000 distinct CDR3 sequences, roughly 50% seen once; the top ten hold around 41%. The CDR3 totals 15 residues. Germline V gene data show CDR1 as SGDLS and CDR2 as YYNGEE. J was trimmed by 4 bases and V by 0 bases; bases with no gene match: 3. This clonotype was seen only a few times. The V and J genes are TRBV9 and TRBJ1-2; 10 positions agree with TRBD1. This sequence was found in an elderly man in good health. The source material was blood. The CDR3 DNA reads TGTGCCAGCAGCGTAGGTGGACAGGGGGTCTATGGCTACACCTTC. This translates into CASSVGGQGVYGYTF.